The sample holds one count of the clone carrying this T cell receptor beta chain. The library targeted TCRbeta and was prepared with unique molecular identifiers. TCRdb re-analysed the PCR reads in MiXCR, keeping a single row per CDR3 protein. This table holds about 610,000 distinct CDR3 sequences, roughly 10% found once. The data were obtained in a study of T-cell reconstitution after alpha-beta-depleted transplantation in children. After removal of 0 bases from V and 4 bases from J, the junction contained 7 bases not matched to a gene. The CDR3 is made up of 18 amino acids. From germline, CDR1 is SGHAT and CDR2 FQDESV (reference sequence).

This sequence originates from a human donor who donated a stem cell graft to a child with acute myeloid leukemia. Sequences were derived from PBMCs from the stem cell graft donor, sampled from the stem cell graft. V usage is TRBV11-1 and J usage is TRBJ2-5; the match to TRBD2 covers 14 bases. The CDR3 region has the DNA TGTGCCAGCAGCTTAGCCGGGACTAGCGGGAGCGTGGGAGAGACCCAGTACTTC. Amino acid sequence: CASSLAGTSGSVGETQYF.